This TCR beta chain was found in a study of identical twins. Points from the study as a whole: Shared out-of-frame alpha sequences (those common to twins) showed excess low generation probability.

TCRdb called the 5' RACE reads again in MiXCR, with one record for every CDR3 protein. The table lists about 900,000 distinct CDR3 sequences, 10% to 15% of them singletons, with around 1.5% in the top ten. The sample holds a few counts of this clonotype. What it binds is not known. The CDR3 contains 15 residues. The ends were cut back, 2 bases at V and 4 bases at J, with 12 bases in the middle. These records were also assigned to another study, of yellow fever vaccine responses in identical twins.

The source material was PBMCs. V usage is TRBV12-3 or TRBV12-4 and J usage is TRBJ2-1; D is perhaps TRBD1 (6 bases). This receptor was identified in a woman under 30 in good health. The CDR3 is CASSLIRGQYNEQFF. CDR3 DNA: TGTGCCAGCAGTTTAATTCGAGGACAGTACAATGAGCAGTTCTTC.